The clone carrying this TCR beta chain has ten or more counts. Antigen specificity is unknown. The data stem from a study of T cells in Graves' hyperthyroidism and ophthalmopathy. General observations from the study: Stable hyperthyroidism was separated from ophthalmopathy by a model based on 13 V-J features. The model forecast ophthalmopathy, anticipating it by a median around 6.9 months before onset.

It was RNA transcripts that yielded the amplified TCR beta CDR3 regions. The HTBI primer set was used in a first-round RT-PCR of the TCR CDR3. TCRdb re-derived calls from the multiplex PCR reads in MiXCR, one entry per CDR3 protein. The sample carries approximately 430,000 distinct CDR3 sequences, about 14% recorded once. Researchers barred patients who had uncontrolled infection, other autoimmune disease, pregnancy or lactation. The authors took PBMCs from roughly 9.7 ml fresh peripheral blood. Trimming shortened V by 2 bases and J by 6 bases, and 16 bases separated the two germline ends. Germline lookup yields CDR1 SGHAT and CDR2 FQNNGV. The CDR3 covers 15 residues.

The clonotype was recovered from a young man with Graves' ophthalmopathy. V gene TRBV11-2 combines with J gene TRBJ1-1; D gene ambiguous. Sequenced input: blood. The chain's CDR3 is CASSLSGSRGAEAFF. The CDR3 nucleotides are TGTGCCAGCAGCTTATCGGGTTCGCGTGGGGCTGAAGCTTTCTTT.